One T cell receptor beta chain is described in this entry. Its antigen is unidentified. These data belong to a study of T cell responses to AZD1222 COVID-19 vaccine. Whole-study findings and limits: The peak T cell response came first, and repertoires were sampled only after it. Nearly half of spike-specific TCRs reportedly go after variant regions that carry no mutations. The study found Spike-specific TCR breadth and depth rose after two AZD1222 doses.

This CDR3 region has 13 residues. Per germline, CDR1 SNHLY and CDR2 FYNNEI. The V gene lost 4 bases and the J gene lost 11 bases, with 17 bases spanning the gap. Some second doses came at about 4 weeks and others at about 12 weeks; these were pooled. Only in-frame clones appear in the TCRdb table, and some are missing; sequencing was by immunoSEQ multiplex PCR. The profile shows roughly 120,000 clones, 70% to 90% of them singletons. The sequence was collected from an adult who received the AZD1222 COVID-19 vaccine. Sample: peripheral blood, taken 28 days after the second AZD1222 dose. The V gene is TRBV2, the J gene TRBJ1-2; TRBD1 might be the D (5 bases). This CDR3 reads CASSAGLTLWYTF. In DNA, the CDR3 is TGTGCCAGCAGTGCGGGGCTTACGCTGTGGTACACCTTC.